The rows below give T cell receptor beta chains drawn from one sample of a study of response to subunit inactivated influenza vaccine. TCRdb re-derived calls from the RT-PCR reads in MiXCR, one entry per CDR3 protein. The sample has approximately 520,000 distinct CDR3 sequences; approximately 15% are singletons. The source material was CD4+ T cells sorted from PBMCs, sampled about 24 months after vaccination. The receptors originated from a man aged 45-69 years who received an inactivated influenza vaccine. CDR3s leave out the opening cysteine and the closing phenylalanine or tryptophan. Each record gives: V gene, J gene, CDR3 protein.

>TRBV9|TRBJ2-2
ASSVAGDYTGELF
>TRBV9|TRBJ2-7
ASSARGTSASYEQY
>TRBV10-3|TRBJ2-1
AISDPLNSGNNEQF
>TRBV4-3|TRBJ1-1
ASSRDGDGAF
>TRBV30|TRBJ1-4
AWTPGMGWNEKLF
>TRBV5-5|TRBJ2-5
ASSSTLETQY
>TRBV20-1|TRBJ2-3
SALDLTSGGTDTQY
>TRBV20-1|TRBJ1-1
SASPGIRTEAF
>TRBV3-1|TRBJ1-1
ASSQVEGKAEAF
>TRBV29-1|TRBJ2-7
SVVGQGINEQY
>TRBV5-1|TRBJ2-7
ASSLSTDGGGQY
>TRBV6-1|TRBJ2-5
ASSGSSSARETQY
>TRBV6-2/TRBV6-3|TRBJ1-3
ASGQTGNTIY
>TRBV6-5|TRBJ2-3
ASSYLTSGALWDTQY
>TRBV4-3|TRBJ2-7
ASSQEILAVYHEQY
>TRBV19|TRBJ2-7
ARRGQTYEQY
>TRBV6-1|TRBJ2-3
ASNLKSTDTQY
>TRBV11-2|TRBJ1-1
ASSFRLGGYTEAF
>TRBV4-1|TRBJ2-1
ASSQWGGGPRFF
>TRBV29-1|TRBJ2-3
SAGLAGGQADTQY
>TRBV20-1|TRBJ2-7
SARDRIRTGYEQY
>TRBV4-3|TRBJ1-6
ASSQEGGRSPLH
>TRBV7-9|TRBJ2-2
ASSLRNAGELF
>TRBV5-1|TRBJ2-3
ASRPTPTQTDTQY
>TRBV7-9|TRBJ1-1
ASSFGGRDGAF
>TRBV6-1|TRBJ2-5
ASTRSAQETQY
>TRBV25-1|TRBJ2-3
ASSAIYPSRYTPGTSGTDTQY
>TRBV20-1|TRBJ2-5
SARDPGLEVTGSPETQY
>TRBV19|TRBJ2-2
ATFGGAGELF
>TRBV4-1|TRBJ1-5
ASSPGQGIRQPQH
>TRBV15|TRBJ1-3
ATSRTPQGAKGNTIY
>TRBV5-4|TRBJ2-1
ASSTRTINTAEQF
>TRBV30|TRBJ2-1
AWSVGRTARSYNEQF
>TRBV12-3/TRBV12-4|TRBJ1-1
ASRTNTGNTEAF
>TRBV18|TRBJ2-7
ASSPVSSLAGVYEQY
>TRBV28|TRBJ1-5
ATNRPNQPQQ